This T cell receptor beta chain is drawn from a study of somatic mutations in cytotoxic T cells in rheumatoid arthritis (dated by TCRdb to 2016 to 2017). For context, the study as a whole: Patient peripheral blood (less than 31 ml EDTA) was drawn right after diagnosis and before any treatment started. Sorted V beta1+ cells also underwent TCRB sequencing, and some V beta antibody-stained T-cell populations were flow-sorted at nearly 100% purity on a FACSAria II or Sony SH800. In newly diagnosed rheumatoid arthritis without treatment, the study examined if expanded CD8+ T-cell clones harbor somatic mutations, relying on TCRB deep sequencing to characterize clonality. A total of 65 or so rheumatoid arthritis patients and 20 healthy controls underwent TCRB deep sequencing. Patients and controls did not essentially differ in median age, which was nearly identical between the groups.

The CDR3 starts with the cysteine, ends with the phenylalanine, and has 16 residues. Left in the record is the CDR3 DNA by itself, 48 bases read in frame from the first base. V and J are trimmed by 3 bases and 7 bases, and the gene matches miss 12 bases of the junction. CDR1 and CDR2, per the germline V gene (reference sequence), are LNHDA and SQIVND. What the work shows at the level of the full study, not this receptor alone: The finding that TRBV07 was slightly underrepresented in patients was left unadjusted for multiple comparisons. Several identical CD8+ TCRB sequences were found in both blood and synovial fluid, and in 8 of 65 patients the largest CD8+ clone exceeded 20% of CD8+ cells. CD8+ T-cell clonality did not differ significantly between rheumatoid arthritis patients and age-matched healthy controls. In patients, CD8+ clonality rose with age (Spearman r ~ 0.49), which was not the case in healthy controls. Viral specificity could not be ruled out by absence from virus-specific databases, and the antigen targets of the expanded CD8+ clones remained unknown.

Positive magnetic bead selection on an AutoMACS was used to isolate CD4+ and CD8+ cells, with flow cytometry used to check purity. After a first flow cytometry screen using a TCR V beta antibody panel, clonal expansions were characterized through TCRB deep sequencing of sorted CD8+ fractions. Isolation of peripheral blood mononuclear cells was done through Ficoll-Paque PLUS density gradient separation. DNA from CD4-enriched, CD8-enriched or PBMC samples was extracted using Nucleospin Tissue or Tissue XS kits and then quantified on a Qubit 2.0 fluorometer. TCRB CDR3 sequencing used the immunoSEQ assay on genomic DNA. Under the source paper's analysis protocol: When patient CD8+ clones exceeding 1% were checked against published virus-specific TCRB sequences, only a few matched. The analyses included only productive TCRB rearrangements. Clonality was calculated as a Shannon entropy-based productive clonality index, and a clone was defined by a unique TCRB CDR3 sequence. To calculate repertoire overlap between two samples, the template counts of each clone were considered relative to each sample's total templates. A correlation with a Spearman r of about 0.57 was found between V-gene usage by flow cytometry and V-gene usage by TCRB sequencing. TCRdb re-hosts the immuneACCESS table, in-frame sequences only. Its copies lack some clones; in the studies checked, an unresolved V gene accounts for under half of them, and the cause for the rest is not known. V, J and clone size derive from that table, while D and trimming were established from the DNA sequence. The sample table lists 20,000 to 25,000 clones, 65% to 85% of them with a count of one. The ten largest clones represent about 3.5% of the sample.

Of note for this clone: Its binding antigen is unknown. Within one base of it there is no much larger clone, and no base qualities were kept.

The sequence is built from TRBV19 and TRBJ1-5, with TRBD1 matching 7 junction bases. Sequenced material: CD8+ T cells sorted from blood. The TCR originated in an adult with rheumatoid arthritis. The CDR3 here reads CASSILATGIEQPQHF. The nucleotide sequence reads as follows: TGTGCCAGTAGTATTCTCGCGACAGGGATAGAGCAGCCCCAGCATTTT. With the portions outside the CDR3 filled from the reference TRBV19 and TRBJ1-5 genes, the complete variable region becomes DGGITQSPKYLFRKEGQNVTLSCEQNLNHDAMYWYRQDPGQGLRLIYYSQIVNDFQKGDIAEGYSVSREKKESFPLTVTSAQKNPTAFYLCASSILATGIEQPQHFGDGTRLSIL.